The 20 T cell receptor beta chains below were found in one sample sequenced in a study of cytomegalovirus exposure and HLA in healthy donors. This PCR relied on a set of 60 Vbeta primers and 13 Jbeta primers. Sequencing used immunoSEQ multiplex PCR; TCRdb keeps in-frame clones, though not all of them. Of about 95,000 clones in the sample, around four fifths were seen once. Sequencing was carried out using PBMCs. The source of these receptors is a man aged 25 to 45 in good health and CMV-seropositive.

This chain links TRBV30 with TRBJ2-5; 7 bases match TRBD1. Matching the DNA end better, TRBJ2-7 makes the J call doubtful. The CDR3 sequence is 13 residues long. Germline V lookup: CDR1 GTSNPN, CDR2 SVGIG (reference sequence). The CDR3 DNA follows: TGTGCCTGGAGTGGGGGGACAGACTACGAGCAGTACTTC. Encoded protein: CAWSGGTDYEQYF.

This clone was found once. The chain employs TRBV6-6 and TRBJ2-1; D is ambiguous. The CDR3 is 15 amino acids. The germline V gene has CDR1 MNHNY and CDR2 SVGAGI (reference sequence). Between the trimmed V and J ends, which lost 0 bases and 4 bases, there was a span of 10 bases. CDR3 DNA sequence: TGTGCCAGCAGTTACTCGGTAGCCGCTTACAATGAGCAGTTCTTC. Its protein product is CASSYSVAAYNEQFF.

The chain carries TRBV30 and TRBJ2-7; D is undetermined. V lost 3 bases and J 5 bases, leaving 11 bases between the germline ends. The CDR3 extends over 12 amino acids. Germline lookup yields CDR1 GTSNPN and CDR2 SVGIG (reference sequence). Here the CDR3 reads CAWRRGGDEQYF. The CDR3 DNA follows: TGTGCCTGGAGGCGAGGTGGCGACGAGCAGTACTTC.

The rearrangement links TRBV27 to TRBJ2-1; D is unclear. This CDR3 spans 9 amino acids. Per germline, CDR1 MNHEY and CDR2 SMNVEV (reference sequence). V lost 11 bases and J lost 4, with 3 bases in between. CDR3 nucleotide sequence: TGTGCCGAGTACAATGAGCAGTTCTTC. Translation gives CAEYNEQFF.

The chain couples TRBV7-9 to TRBJ2-5; possible D gene TRBD2, 5 bases. From germline, CDR1 is SEHNR and CDR2 FQNEAQ (reference sequence). The CDR3 covers 13 residues. Trimming pared 2 bases from V and 3 bases from J, leaving 7 bases between. The CDR3 sequence is CASSLSGEETQYF. CDR3 DNA: TGTGCCAGCAGCTTATCCGGGGAAGAGACCCAGTACTTC.

The chain carries TRBV6-4 and TRBJ2-2; TRBD2 aligns across 11 bases. V gave up 5 bases and J gave up 0 bases; unmatched junction bases: 5. Germline CDR1 MRHNA, CDR2 SNTAGT. CDR3 length equals 17 residues. The CDR3 region has the DNA TGTGCCAGCAGTTTACTAGCGGGGGCTACGAACACCGGGGAGCTGTTTTTT. As protein: CASSLLAGATNTGELFF.

The rearrangement joins TRBV29-1 to TRBJ2-7; no clear D. This CDR3 has 10 residues. With 3 bases removed from V and 6 bases from J, the gap between germline ends came to 6 bases. The germline CDR1 and CDR2 sequences are SQVTM and ANQGSEA. The CDR3 nucleotides are TGCAGCGTTGAGGCACCCGAGCAGTACTTC. This encodes CSVEAPEQYF.

The genes are TRBV5-4 and TRBJ2-3, with D unclear. This CDR3 comprises 14 residues. With 3 bases removed from V and 4 bases from J, the gap between germline ends came to 12 bases. Germline V gene lookup returns CDR1 SGHNT and CDR2 YYREEE (reference sequence). The DNA of the CDR3 is TGTGCCAGCAGCTCTCTAGGCTTGGCAGATACGCAGTATTTT. It encodes CASSSLGLADTQYF.

The rearrangement links TRBV27 to TRBJ1-1; D perhaps matches TRBD1 (6 bases). Germline CDR1 MNHEY, CDR2 SMNVEV (reference sequence). The V gene lost 6 bases and the J gene lost 7 bases, with 18 bases spanning the gap. The CDR3 spans 14 residues. The CDR3 DNA sequence: TGTGCCAGCAGGCCCGTGGGGGCCCCATATGAAGCTTTCTTT. It yields the protein CASRPVGAPYEAFF.

The CDR3 region is CASSPGLAGVYEQYF. The DNA of the CDR3 is TGTGCCAGCAGCCCCGGACTAGCGGGGGTTTACGAGCAGTACTTC. The chain carries TRBV28 and TRBJ2-7; 13 nucleotides line up with TRBD2. With V trimmed by 6 bases and J by 4 bases, 6 bases remained unmatched. CDR3 length: 15 amino acids. Germline assignment: CDR1 MDHEN and CDR2 SYDVKM.

J is TRBJ2-5 and V is TRBV7-2; D gene ambiguous. The DNA end favors TRBJ2-7, so the J call may be wrong. The germline gives CDR1 SGHTA, CDR2 FQGNSA. CDR3 length: 12 amino acids. CDR3 DNA sequence: TGTGCCAGCAGCATCTCCCGCTACGAGCAGTACTTC. Translation: CASSISRYEQYF.

This clone was detected a few times. The chain is built from TRBV14 and TRBJ1-4; possible D gene TRBD1, 6 bases. The CDR3 extends over 15 amino acids. The ends were cut back, 2 bases at V and 1 base at J, with 8 bases in the middle. Germline CDR1 and CDR2: SGHDN and FVKESK. The CDR3 DNA reads as TGTGCCAGCAGCCAACTCAGGGGAACTAATGAAAAACTGTTTTTT. Amino acid sequence: CASSQLRGTNEKLFF.

The chain combines TRBV28 with TRBJ2-1; maybe TRBD1 (5 bases). This CDR3 is 14 amino acids long. Germline V gene lookup returns CDR1 MDHEN and CDR2 SYDVKM. V was trimmed by 5 bases and J by 9 bases, leaving 17 bases between them. CDR3 sequence (DNA): TGTGCCAGCAGTCACCTCCTACAGGTTACTGAGCAGTTCTTC. This sequence encodes CASSHLLQVTEQFF.

This clone appeared a single time. This chain joins TRBV6-1 and TRBJ2-5; 8 bases match TRBD1. The better agreement between TRBJ2-7 and the DNA end casts doubt on the J call. The CDR3 has 15 amino acids. Germline V gives CDR1 MNHNS, CDR2 SASEGT. The CDR3 here is CASTSGQGVPYEQYF. In nucleotides, the CDR3 is TGTGCCAGCACTTCCGGACAGGGAGTTCCCTACGAGCAGTACTTC.

This sequence joins TRBV10-3 and TRBJ2-2, with TRBD2 as a possible D gene (6 bases). V was clipped by 4 bases and J by 4 bases, with 16 bases between them. CDR3 length: 16 amino acids. Germline assignment: CDR1 ENHRY and CDR2 SYGVKD. CDR3 nucleotides: TGTGCCATCAGTGCCCTAGCCGGGAGTCGCACCGGGGAGCTGTTTTTT. It specifies CAISALAGSRTGELFF.

The chain uses TRBV18 and TRBJ1-4; D uncertain. The germline V and J ends were trimmed by 2 bases and 4 bases, with 8 bases remaining between them. The germline gives CDR1 KGHSH, CDR2 LQKENI. The CDR3 contains 14 residues. DNA for the CDR3: TGTGCCAGCTCACCATACGGAGATAATGAAAAACTGTTTTTT. It encodes CASSPYGDNEKLFF.

V is TRBV6-6 and J is TRBJ2-7, with D possibly TRBD2 on 6 matching bases. CDR1 and CDR2 from the germline V gene are MNHNY and SVGAGI (reference sequence). The V end was cut by 5 bases, the J end by 4 bases, with 9 bases between. The CDR3 consists of 12 residues. The CDR3 DNA is TGTGCCAGCAGTCCCGGGACTTACGAGCAGTACTTC. Residues: CASSPGTYEQYF.

J is TRBJ2-5 and V is TRBV23-1; the match to TRBD1 covers 8 bases. TRBV23-1 is filed as an ORF, its function uncertain. This CDR3 is 15 amino acids long. This CDR3 reads CGTSPQGAREETQYF. CDR3 nucleotides: TGCGGAACGAGCCCGCAGGGGGCGCGAGAAGAGACCCAGTACTTC.

This chain connects TRBV5-1 to TRBJ2-7, with a tentative D call TRBD1 (6 bases). The CDR3 is made up of 11 amino acids. Germline V gene lookup returns CDR1 SGHRS and CDR2 YFSETQ. V dropped 3 bases and J dropped 11 bases, with 12 bases sitting between them. The CDR3 loop is CASSSTGPEYF. DNA of the CDR3: TGCGCCAGCAGCTCCACAGGGCCTGAGTACTTC.

The rearrangement joins TRBV10-3 to TRBJ2-1; 9 nucleotides align to TRBD1. The V gene end was trimmed by 1 base and the J gene end by 6 bases; junction bases not matched to a gene: 7. This CDR3 is built from 16 residues. Germline V gene data show CDR1 as ENHRY and CDR2 as SYGVKD. CDR3 protein: CAISEWPGQGTNEQFF. In DNA form, the CDR3 reads TGTGCCATCAGTGAGTGGCCGGGACAGGGAACCAATGAGCAGTTCTTC.